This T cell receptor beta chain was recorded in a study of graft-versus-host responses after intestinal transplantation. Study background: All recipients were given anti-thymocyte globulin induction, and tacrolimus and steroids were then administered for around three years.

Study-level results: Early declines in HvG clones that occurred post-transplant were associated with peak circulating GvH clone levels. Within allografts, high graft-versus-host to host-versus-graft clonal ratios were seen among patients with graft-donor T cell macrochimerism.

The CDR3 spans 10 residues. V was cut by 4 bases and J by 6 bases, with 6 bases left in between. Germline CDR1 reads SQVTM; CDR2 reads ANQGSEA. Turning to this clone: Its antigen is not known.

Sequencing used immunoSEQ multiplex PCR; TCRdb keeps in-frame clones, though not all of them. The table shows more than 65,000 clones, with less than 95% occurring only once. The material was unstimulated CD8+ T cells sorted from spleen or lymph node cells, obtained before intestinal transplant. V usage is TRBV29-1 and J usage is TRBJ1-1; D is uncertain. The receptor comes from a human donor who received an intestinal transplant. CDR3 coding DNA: TGCAGCGTTGGCGGGGCTGAAGCTTTCTTT. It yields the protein CSVGGAEAFF.